This paragraph reports one TCR beta chain. This record belongs to a study of blood T cell repertoires in COVID-19. The assay was immunoSEQ multiplex PCR, and TCRdb's table has in-frame clones only and misses some. The sample lists about 98,000 clones, 70% to 90% occurring once. The CDR3 is made up of 15 amino acids. V was cut by 0 bases and J by 3 bases, with 14 bases left in between. Germline V gene sequence: CDR1 GTSNPN, CDR2 SVGIG (reference sequence). The receptor's source is a man aged 70 or older with acute or convalescent COVID-19. The V and J genes are TRBV30 and TRBJ1-2; D gene uncertain. Sequencing was carried out using peripheral blood. The CDR3 coding sequence is TGTGCCTGGAGTGTAGCCCTTAACCGGGACTATGGCTACACCTTC. Protein sequence: CAWSVALNRDYGYTF.